This TCR beta chain was sequenced in a study of T cells after yellow fever vaccination. Study information: Where fractions had low cell numbers, libraries were prepared from them with the SMART-Seq v4 Ultra Low Input RNA kit.

V dropped 1 base and J dropped 1; count of bases not matched to a gene: 7. The CDR3 sequence is 16 residues long. Germline V gene data show CDR1 as DFQATT and CDR2 as SNEGSKA (reference sequence). TCRdb ran MiXCR on the 5' RACE reads and lists one entry per CDR3 protein. The data show 200,000 to 300,000 distinct CDR3 sequences, roughly 6.2% seen once. This rearrangement joins TRBV20-1 to TRBJ2-1, with 7 bases aligning to TRBD2. The TCR comes from a man aged 25-40 years who received the YFV17D yellow fever vaccine. The source material was CD4+ T cells sorted from PBMCs, sampled on the day of the yellow fever booster vaccination. CDR3 sequence: CSARVRTSNSYNEQFF. CDR3 nucleotide sequence: TGCAGTGCTAGAGTTAGGACTAGTAATTCCTACAATGAGCAGTTCTTC.